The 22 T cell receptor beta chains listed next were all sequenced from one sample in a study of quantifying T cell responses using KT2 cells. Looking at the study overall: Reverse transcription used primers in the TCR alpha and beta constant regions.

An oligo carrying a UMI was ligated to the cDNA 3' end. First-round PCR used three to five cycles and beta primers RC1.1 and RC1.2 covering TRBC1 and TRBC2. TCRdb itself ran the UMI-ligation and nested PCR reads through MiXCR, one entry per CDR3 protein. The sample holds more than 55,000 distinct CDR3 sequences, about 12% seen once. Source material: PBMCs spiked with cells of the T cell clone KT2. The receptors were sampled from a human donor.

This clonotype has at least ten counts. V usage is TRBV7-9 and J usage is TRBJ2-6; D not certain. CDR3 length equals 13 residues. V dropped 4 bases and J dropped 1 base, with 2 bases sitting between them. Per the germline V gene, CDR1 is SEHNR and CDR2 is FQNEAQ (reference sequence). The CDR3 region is CASSSSGANVLTF. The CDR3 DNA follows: TGTGCCAGCAGCTCGTCTGGGGCCAACGTCCTGACTTTC.

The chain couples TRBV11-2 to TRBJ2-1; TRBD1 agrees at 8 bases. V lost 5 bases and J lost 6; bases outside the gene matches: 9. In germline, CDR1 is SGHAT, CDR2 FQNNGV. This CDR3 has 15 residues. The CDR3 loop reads CASSPLTGGGNEQFF. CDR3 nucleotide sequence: TGTGCCAGCAGCCCCCTTACAGGGGGTGGCAATGAGCAGTTCTTC.

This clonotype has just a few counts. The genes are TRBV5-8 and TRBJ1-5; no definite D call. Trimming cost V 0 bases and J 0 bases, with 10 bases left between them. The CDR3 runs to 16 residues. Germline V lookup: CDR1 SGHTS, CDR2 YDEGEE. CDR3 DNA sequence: TGTGCCAGCAGCTTGGCGACCCTTTATAGCAATCAGCCCCAGCATTTT. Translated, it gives CASSLATLYSNQPQHF. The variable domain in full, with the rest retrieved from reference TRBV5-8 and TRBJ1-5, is EAGVTQSPTHLIKTRGQQATLRCSPISGHTSVYWYQQALGLGLQFLLWYDEGEERNRGNFPPRFSGRQFPNYSSELNVNALELEDSALYLCASSLATLYSNQPQHFGDGTRLSIL.

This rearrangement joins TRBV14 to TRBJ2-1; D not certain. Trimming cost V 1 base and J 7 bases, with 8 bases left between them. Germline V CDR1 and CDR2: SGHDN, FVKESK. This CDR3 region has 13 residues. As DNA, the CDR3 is TGTGCCAGCAGCCAAGTTATCCGAAATGAGCAGTTCTTC. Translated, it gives CASSQVIRNEQFF.

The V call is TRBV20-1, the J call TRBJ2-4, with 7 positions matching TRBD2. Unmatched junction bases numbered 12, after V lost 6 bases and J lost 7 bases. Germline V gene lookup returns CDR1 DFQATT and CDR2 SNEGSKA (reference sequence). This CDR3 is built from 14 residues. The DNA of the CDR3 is TGCAGTGCACTGAAGCGGGAACTGGGGAACATTCAGTACTTC. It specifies CSALKRELGNIQYF.

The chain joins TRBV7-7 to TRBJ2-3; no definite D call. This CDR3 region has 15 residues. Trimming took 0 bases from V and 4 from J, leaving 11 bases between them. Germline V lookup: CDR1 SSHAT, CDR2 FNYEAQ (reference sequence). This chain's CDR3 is CASSLAPARPDTQYF. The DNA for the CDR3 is TGTGCCAGCAGCTTAGCCCCTGCTAGGCCAGATACGCAGTATTTT. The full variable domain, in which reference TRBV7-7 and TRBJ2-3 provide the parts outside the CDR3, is GAGVSQSPRYKVTKRGQDVTLRCDPISSHATLYWYQQALGQGPEFLTYFNYEAQPDKSGLPSDRFSAERPEGSISTLTIQRTEQRDSAMYRCASSLAPARPDTQYFGPGTRLTVL.

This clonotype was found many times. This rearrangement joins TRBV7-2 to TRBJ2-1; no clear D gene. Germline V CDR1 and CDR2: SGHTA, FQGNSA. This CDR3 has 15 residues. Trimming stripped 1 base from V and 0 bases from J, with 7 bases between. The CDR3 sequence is CASSLGASSYNEQFF. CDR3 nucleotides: TGTGCCAGCAGCTTAGGGGCTAGCTCCTACAATGAGCAGTTCTTC.

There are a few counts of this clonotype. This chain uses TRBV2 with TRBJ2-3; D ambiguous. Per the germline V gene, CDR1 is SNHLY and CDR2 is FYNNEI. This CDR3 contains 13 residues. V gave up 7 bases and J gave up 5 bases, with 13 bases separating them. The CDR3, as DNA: TGTGCCAGCAAGGCGGACCGAGGAGATACGCAGTATTTT. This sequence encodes CASKADRGDTQYF.

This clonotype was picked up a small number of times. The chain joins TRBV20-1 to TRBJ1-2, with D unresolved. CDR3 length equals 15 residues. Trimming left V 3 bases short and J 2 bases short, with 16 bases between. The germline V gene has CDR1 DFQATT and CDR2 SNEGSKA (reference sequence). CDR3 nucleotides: TGCAGTGCTAGTGGGTTGGTCAGCCCCAACTATGGCTACACCTTC. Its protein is CSASGLVSPNYGYTF.

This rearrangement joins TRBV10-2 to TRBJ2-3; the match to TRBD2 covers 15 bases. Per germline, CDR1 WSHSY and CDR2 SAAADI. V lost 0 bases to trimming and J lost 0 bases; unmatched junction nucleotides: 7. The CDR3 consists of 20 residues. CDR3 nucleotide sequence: TGCGCCAGCAGTGAGTCGCGGACTAGCGGGGGGGCAACTAGCACAGATACGCAGTATTTT. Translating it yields CASSESRTSGGATSTDTQYF.

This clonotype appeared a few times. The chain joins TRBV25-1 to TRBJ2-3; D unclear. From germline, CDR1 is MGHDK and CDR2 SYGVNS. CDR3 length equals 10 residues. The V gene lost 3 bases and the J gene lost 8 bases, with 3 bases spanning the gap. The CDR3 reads CASSDFTQYF. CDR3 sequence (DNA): TGTGCCAGCAGTGATTTTACGCAGTATTTT.

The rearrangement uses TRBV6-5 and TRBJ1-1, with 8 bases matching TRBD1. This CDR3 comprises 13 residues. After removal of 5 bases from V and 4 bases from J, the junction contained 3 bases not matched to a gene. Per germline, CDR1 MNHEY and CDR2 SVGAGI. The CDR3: CASSRRGRTEAFF. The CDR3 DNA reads TGTGCCAGCAGTCGCAGGGGGCGCACTGAAGCTTTCTTT.

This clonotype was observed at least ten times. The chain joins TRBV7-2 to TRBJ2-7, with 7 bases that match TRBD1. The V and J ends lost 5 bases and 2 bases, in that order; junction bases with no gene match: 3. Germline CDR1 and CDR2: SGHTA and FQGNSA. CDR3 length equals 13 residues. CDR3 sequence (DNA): TGTGCCAGCAGCCTGGACAGGCCCTACGAGCAGTACTTC. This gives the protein CASSLDRPYEQYF.

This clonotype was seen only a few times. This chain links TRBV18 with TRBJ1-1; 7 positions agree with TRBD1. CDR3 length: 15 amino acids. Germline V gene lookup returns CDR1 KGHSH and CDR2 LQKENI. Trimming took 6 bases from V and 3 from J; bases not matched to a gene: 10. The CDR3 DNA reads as TGTGCCAGCTCGAATTCTATCAGGGGGGACACTGAAGCTTTCTTT. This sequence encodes CASSNSIRGDTEAFF.

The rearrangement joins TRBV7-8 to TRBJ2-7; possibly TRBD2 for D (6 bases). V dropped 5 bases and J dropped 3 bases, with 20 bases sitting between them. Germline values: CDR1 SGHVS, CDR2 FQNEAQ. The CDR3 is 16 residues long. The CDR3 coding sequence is TGTGCCAGCAGCCCACACCCGCAGACTAGTTTCTACGAGCAGTACTTC. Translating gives CASSPHPQTSFYEQYF. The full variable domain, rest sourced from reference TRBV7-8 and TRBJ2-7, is GAGVSQSPRYKVAKRGQDVALRCDPISGHVSLFWYQQALGQGPEFLTYFQNEAQLDKSGLPSDRFFAERPEGSVSTLKIQRTQQEDSAVYLCASSPHPQTSFYEQYFGPGTRLTVT.

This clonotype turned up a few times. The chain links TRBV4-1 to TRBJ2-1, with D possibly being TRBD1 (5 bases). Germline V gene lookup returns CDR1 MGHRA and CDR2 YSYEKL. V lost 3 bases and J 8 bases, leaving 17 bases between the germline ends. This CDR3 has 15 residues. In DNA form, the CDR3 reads TGCGCCAGCAGCCAGACTTCCAGGGTTATCGATGAGCAGTTCTTC. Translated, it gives CASSQTSRVIDEQFF.

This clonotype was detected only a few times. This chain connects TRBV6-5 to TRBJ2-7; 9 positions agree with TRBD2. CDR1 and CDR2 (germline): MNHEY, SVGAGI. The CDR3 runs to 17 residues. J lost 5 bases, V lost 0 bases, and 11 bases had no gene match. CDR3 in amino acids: CASSYSNPREGVHEQYF. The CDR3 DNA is TGTGCCAGCAGTTACTCTAACCCGCGGGAGGGTGTCCACGAGCAGTACTTC.

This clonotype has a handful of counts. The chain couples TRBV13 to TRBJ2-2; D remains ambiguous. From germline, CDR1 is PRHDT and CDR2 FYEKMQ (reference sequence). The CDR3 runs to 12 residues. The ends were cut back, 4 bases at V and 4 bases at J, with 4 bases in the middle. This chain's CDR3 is CASSSLTGELFF. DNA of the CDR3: TGTGCCAGCAGCTCACTCACCGGGGAGCTGTTTTTT. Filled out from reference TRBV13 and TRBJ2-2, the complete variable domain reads AAGVIQSPRHLIKEKRETATLKCYPIPRHDTVYWYQQGPGQDPQFLISFYEKMQSDKGSIPDRFSAQQFSDYHSELNMSSLELGDSALYFCASSSLTGELFFGEGSRLTVL.

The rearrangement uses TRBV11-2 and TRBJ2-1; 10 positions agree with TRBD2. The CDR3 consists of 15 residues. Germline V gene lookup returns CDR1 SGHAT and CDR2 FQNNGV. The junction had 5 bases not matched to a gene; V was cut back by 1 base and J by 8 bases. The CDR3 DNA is TGTGCCAGCAGCTTAGGGATAGCGGGAGGAGATGAGCAGTTCTTC. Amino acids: CASSLGIAGGDEQFF. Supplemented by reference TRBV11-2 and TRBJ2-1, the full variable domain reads EAGVAQSPRYKIIEKRQSVAFWCNPISGHATLYWYQQILGQGPKLLIQFQNNGVVDDSQLPKDRFSAERLKGVDSTLKIQPAKLEDSAVYLCASSLGIAGGDEQFFGPGTRLTVL.

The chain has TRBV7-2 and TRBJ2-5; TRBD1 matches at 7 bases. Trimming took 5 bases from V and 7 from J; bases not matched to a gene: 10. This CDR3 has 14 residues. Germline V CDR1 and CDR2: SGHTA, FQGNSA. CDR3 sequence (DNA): TGTGCCAGCAGCCCCAGGGACAGCCCGGGGACCCAGTACTTC. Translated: CASSPRDSPGTQYF.

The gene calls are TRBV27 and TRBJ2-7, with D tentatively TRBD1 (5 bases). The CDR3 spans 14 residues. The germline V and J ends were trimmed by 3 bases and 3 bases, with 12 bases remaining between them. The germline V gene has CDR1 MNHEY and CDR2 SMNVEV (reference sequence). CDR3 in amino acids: CASSFSTGNYEQYF. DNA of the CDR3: TGTGCCAGCAGTTTTAGCACAGGAAACTACGAGCAGTACTTC.

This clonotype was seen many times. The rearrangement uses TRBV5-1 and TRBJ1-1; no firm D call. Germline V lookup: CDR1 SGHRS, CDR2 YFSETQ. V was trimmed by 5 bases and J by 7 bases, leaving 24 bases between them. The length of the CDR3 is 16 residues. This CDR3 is CASSARTGRRGSEAFF. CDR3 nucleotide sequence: TGCGCCAGCAGTGCTAGGACGGGCAGACGAGGCAGTGAAGCTTTCTTT.